The sequence of this T cell receptor (beta chain) was determined in a study of T cells of healthy individuals. This clonotype was picked up many times. Germline V gene sequence: CDR1 SGHDT, CDR2 YYEEEE. Trimming took 1 base from V and 5 from J, leaving 16 bases between them. The CDR3 loop spans 16 amino acids. TCRdb reanalysed the 5' RACE reads using MiXCR and keeps one entry per CDR3 protein. In the table there are 95,000 to 100,000 distinct CDR3 sequences, 17% of which are singletons. This TCR derives from a human donor in good health. This chain joins TRBV5-6 and TRBJ2-1, with a tentative D call TRBD1 (6 bases). This chain's CDR3 is CASSLYREFRDNEQFF. The CDR3 nucleotides are TGTGCCAGCAGCTTGTACAGGGAATTTCGAGACAATGAGCAGTTCTTC.